A single T cell receptor (beta chain) is shown here with its context. Antigen unknown. The germline V gene has CDR1 MGHDK and CDR2 SYGVNS. This CDR3 has 18 residues. With V trimmed by 5 bases and J by 2 bases, 15 bases remained unmatched. This sample was included in a study of beta chain features in type 1 diabetes. Overall study findings and caveats: Moderate but significant shortening of TCRB CDR3s was recorded in all four CD4+ subsets from Type 1 diabetes patients. In the patient group, naive, central memory and Treg TCRB repertoires seemed more alike than in the healthy donor group. In type 1 diabetes patients, VDJ junctions had fewer insertions; deletions at these junctions were more frequent.

Stem cell-like memory, regulatory, central memory and naive CD4+ cells were sorted via CD45RO/CCR7/CD25/CD127/CD95/CD27. Isolated RNA was reverse transcribed in full, so expressed TCRB transcripts were sequenced. Libraries were prepared by immunoSEQ multiplex PCR; TCRdb keeps only in-frame clonotypes and omits some of them. This table holds about 640,000 clones, roughly 12% found once. The sequencing input was naive CD4+ T cells from blood. The clonotype comes from a man aged 25 to 40 with type 1 diabetes. V and J are TRBV25-1 and TRBJ2-7, with 10 positions matching TRBD1. The CDR3 DNA sequence: TGTGCCAGCAGTACGACAGGGGGCGCATCTGGGCGTCCCTACGAGCAGTACTTC. Protein: CASSTTGGASGRPYEQYF.